A selection of T cell receptor beta chains follows, all from one sample in a study of post-analysis software for immune sequencing data. TCRdb recomputed calls from the PCR reads with MiXCR, one row per CDR3 protein. The table shows around 440,000 distinct CDR3 sequences, with less than 45% occurring only once. Sequencing used blood. These receptors came from a girl aged 10-17 years with multiple sclerosis. The CDR3 runs from the conserved cysteine through the conserved F or W. Fields, in order: CDR3 protein, CDR3 DNA, J gene, V gene, D gene, clone size. The D gene is left open where the match is weak. Not every row has a clone size; where given, it reads once, few, many or a size class.

cdr3_aa: CASSPSSGRPHEQYF
cdr3_nt: TGTGCCAGCAGCCCTTCTAGCGGGAGACCCCACGAGCAGTACTTC
j_call: TRBJ2-7
v_call: TRBV7-2
d_call: TRBD2
clone_size: -

cdr3_aa: CASSLTTGWEQYF
cdr3_nt: TGCGCCAGCAGCTTAACGACAGGGTGGGAGCAGTACTTC
j_call: TRBJ2-7
v_call: TRBV4-1
d_call: TRBD1
clone_size: -

cdr3_aa: CSATTGRGTDTQYF
cdr3_nt: TGCAGTGCTACCACGGGACGGGGCACAGATACGCAGTATTTT
j_call: TRBJ2-3
v_call: TRBV20-1
d_call: -
clone_size: -

cdr3_aa: CASQPLQGKYEQYF
cdr3_nt: TGTGCCAGCCAACCCCTCCAGGGGAAATACGAGCAGTACTTC
j_call: TRBJ2-7
v_call: TRBV27
d_call: -
clone_size: once

cdr3_aa: CASSPSTGTGTGHGQFF
cdr3_nt: TGCGCCAGCAGCCCGAGCACCGGGACAGGGACCGGCCATGGGCAGTTCTTC
j_call: TRBJ2-1
v_call: TRBV4-3
d_call: TRBD1
clone_size: -

cdr3_aa: CASSLGPGGNIQYF
cdr3_nt: TGTGCCAGCAGCTTAGGCCCGGGAGGAAACATTCAGTACTTC
j_call: TRBJ2-4
v_call: TRBV13
d_call: TRBD2
clone_size: few

cdr3_aa: CASSLRDSNQPQHF
cdr3_nt: TGTGCCAGCAGCTTAAGAGATAGCAATCAGCCCCAGCATTTT
j_call: TRBJ1-5
v_call: TRBV7-8
d_call: -
clone_size: -

cdr3_aa: CASSLDTGDQPQHF
cdr3_nt: TGCGCCAGCAGCCTTGACACAGGGGATCAGCCCCAGCATTTT
j_call: TRBJ1-5
v_call: TRBV5-1
d_call: TRBD1
clone_size: -

cdr3_aa: CSVEDTWRGGEQYF
cdr3_nt: TGCAGCGTTGAAGATACCTGGCGGGGAGGCGAGCAGTACTTC
j_call: TRBJ2-7
v_call: TRBV29-1
d_call: -
clone_size: -

cdr3_aa: CASSLTSGSTDTEYF
cdr3_nt: TGTGCCAGCAGTCTAACTAGCGGGAGTACAGATACGGAGTATTTT
j_call: TRBJ2-3
v_call: TRBV12-3/TRBV12-4
d_call: TRBD2
clone_size: -

cdr3_aa: CASSYSANGPYGQYF
cdr3_nt: TGTGCCAGCAGTTACTCGGCCAATGGCCCTTATGGGCAGTACTTC
j_call: TRBJ2-7
v_call: TRBV6-2/TRBV6-3
d_call: -
clone_size: -

cdr3_aa: CASSPQGRTSGRATYEQYF
cdr3_nt: TGTGCCAGCTCACCACAGGGTCGGACTAGCGGGAGAGCCACCTACGAGCAGTACTTC
j_call: TRBJ2-7
v_call: TRBV18
d_call: TRBD2
clone_size: -

cdr3_aa: CASSVSGQGFKKAFF
cdr3_nt: TGTGCCAGCAGTGTCTCGGGACAGGGATTTAAGAAAGCTTTCTTT
j_call: TRBJ1-1
v_call: TRBV2
d_call: TRBD1
clone_size: -

cdr3_aa: CAIRGTAATNEKLFF
cdr3_nt: TGTGCCATCAGGGGGACGGCCGCAACTAATGAAAAACTGTTTTTT
j_call: TRBJ1-4
v_call: TRBV10-3
d_call: -
clone_size: -

cdr3_aa: CASSPGHSYEQYF
cdr3_nt: TGTGCCAGCAGCCCCGGACACTCCTACGAGCAGTACTTC
j_call: TRBJ2-7
v_call: TRBV7-6
d_call: -
clone_size: once

cdr3_aa: CAWSGDSHSSNQPQHF
cdr3_nt: TGTGCCTGGAGCGGGGACAGTCACTCTAGCAATCAGCCCCAGCATTTT
j_call: TRBJ1-5
v_call: TRBV30
d_call: TRBD1
clone_size: -

cdr3_aa: CSARAPPGQGFSRRTGSTYEQYF
cdr3_nt: TGCAGTGCTAGAGCCCCGCCGGGACAGGGGTTCAGCAGACGAACGGGGTCCACCTACGAGCAGTACTTC
j_call: TRBJ2-7
v_call: TRBV20-1
d_call: TRBD1
clone_size: -

cdr3_aa: CASSLGLAGMSEQFF
cdr3_nt: TGCGCCAGCAGCTTGGGACTAGCGGGAATGAGTGAGCAGTTCTTC
j_call: TRBJ2-1
v_call: TRBV5-1
d_call: TRBD2
clone_size: few

cdr3_aa: CASSQGRPTESHQPQHF
cdr3_nt: TGTGCCAGCAGCCAAGGTCGGCCAACAGAGAGTCATCAGCCCCAGCATTTT
j_call: TRBJ1-5
v_call: TRBV3-1
d_call: -
clone_size: once

cdr3_aa: CASSYNPSPYNEQFF
cdr3_nt: TGTGCCAGCAGTTACAACCCCAGCCCCTACAATGAGCAGTTCTTC
j_call: TRBJ2-1
v_call: TRBV6-5
d_call: -
clone_size: few

cdr3_aa: CAGGTSGRAGDTQYF
cdr3_nt: TGTGCCGGCGGGACTAGCGGGAGGGCAGGAGATACGCAGTATTTT
j_call: TRBJ2-3
v_call: TRBV6-1
d_call: TRBD2
clone_size: -